These 22 T cell receptor beta chains came from one sample sequenced in a study of cytomegalovirus exposure and HLA in healthy donors (dated by TCRdb to about 2017). Library prep was done by the immunoSEQ multiplex PCR assay. The multiplex PCR relied on a mix of 60 forward primers for TCR Vbeta segments and 13 reverse primers for TCR Jbeta segments. TCRdb's version of the immuneACCESS table is confined to in-frame rearrangements and falls short of the full clone set. An unresolved V gene accounts for under half of the shortfall where checked; the remainder is of unknown origin. A total of approximately 180,000 clones appear in this sample, approximately 84% of them only once. The ten largest clones take up around 5% of the sample. The sample consisted of PBMCs. The receptors were sampled from a man aged 18-30 years in good health and CMV-seronegative.

J is TRBJ1-2 and V is TRBV10-2; perhaps TRBD1 as D (6 bases). Trimming left V 5 bases short and J 4 bases short, with 14 bases between. Per the germline V gene, CDR1 is WSHSY and CDR2 is SAAADI. The CDR3 length is 14 residues. The CDR3 bases are TGCGCCAGCAGTTCCATGACAGGTATCTATGGCTACACCTTC. Translation: CASSSMTGIYGYTF.

There are many counts of this clone. The chain uses TRBV5-8 and TRBJ2-3; D gene unclear. V lost 4 bases to trimming and J lost 3 bases, with 3 bases between them. CDR3 length: 11 residues. Germline CDR1 SGHTS, CDR2 YDEGEE. As DNA, the CDR3 is TGTGCCAGCAGCCAAACAGATACGCAGTATTTT. Residues: CASSQTDTQYF. The full variable domain, with the rest looked up from reference TRBV5-8 and TRBJ2-3, is EAGVTQSPTHLIKTRGQQATLRCSPISGHTSVYWYQQALGLGLQFLLWYDEGEERNRGNFPPRFSGRQFPNYSSELNVNALELEDSALYLCASSQTDTQYFGPGTRLTVL.

The V call is TRBV13, the J call TRBJ2-3; the D gene is possibly TRBD1 (6 bases). The V end lost 5 bases, the J end lost 5 bases, and 14 bases lay between the germline ends. Germline assignment: CDR1 PRHDT and CDR2 FYEKMQ (reference sequence). The CDR3 covers 14 residues. CDR3 loop: CASSPNTGLDTQYF. CDR3 coding DNA: TGTGCCAGCAGCCCAAACACAGGGTTAGATACGCAGTATTTT.

The chain carries TRBV19 and TRBJ1-5, with D unresolved. V gave up 1 base and J gave up 4 bases, with 8 bases separating them. Germline V gene data show CDR1 as LNHDA and CDR2 as SQIVND (reference sequence). The CDR3 loop spans 14 amino acids. The CDR3 loop is CASSIVAGNQPQHF. CDR3 in DNA: TGTGCCAGTAGTATAGTAGCCGGGAATCAGCCCCAGCATTTT.

The rearrangement uses TRBV9 and TRBJ2-5; 10 nucleotides align to TRBD2. The V and J ends lost 3 bases and 5 bases, in that order; junction bases with no gene match: 10. Germline CDR1 SGDLS, CDR2 YYNGEE. CDR3 length equals 16 residues. CDR3 nucleotide sequence: TGTGCCAGCAGCGCTAAGCGGGGGGGGGAGATGGAGACCCAGTACTTC. Encoded protein: CASSAKRGGEMETQYF.

This chain connects TRBV4-1 to TRBJ2-7; 7 bases are a match to TRBD2. Germline loops: CDR1 MGHRA, CDR2 YSYEKL. The CDR3 has 19 residues. Trimming cost V 1 base and J 3 bases; bases outside gene matches: 18. CDR3 loop: CASSQATAGVYSGDYEQYF. In DNA, the CDR3 is TGCGCCAGCAGCCAAGCCACGGCGGGGGTTTATTCTGGGGACTACGAGCAGTACTTC.

The V and J genes are TRBV7-6 and TRBJ2-1; 12 bases are shared with TRBD1. In germline, CDR1 is SGHVS, CDR2 FNYEAQ. V was pared by 2 bases and J by 10 bases, with 9 bases of the junction left unmatched. The CDR3 has 16 residues. The DNA of the CDR3 is TGTGCCAGCAGCTTAAGCCCGGGACAGGGGGCTCGGGAGCAGTTCTTC. It specifies CASSLSPGQGAREQFF.

This clone was picked up a small number of times. The chain links TRBV5-1 to TRBJ2-4; D is perhaps TRBD1 (6 bases). The CDR3 extends over 14 amino acids. Germline CDR1 is SGHRS and CDR2 is YFSETQ. V lost 2 bases to trimming and J lost 8 bases, with 14 bases between them. The chain's CDR3 is CASSFTGLVDIQYF. DNA of the CDR3: TGCGCCAGCAGCTTTACAGGGTTGGTGGACATTCAGTACTTC.

The gene calls are TRBV19 and TRBJ2-1; the match to TRBD2 covers 7 bases. The CDR3 length is 11 residues. CDR1 and CDR2 from the germline V gene are LNHDA and SQIVND (reference sequence). V trimming: 7 bases; J trimming: 15 bases; junction bases outside the gene matches: 9. CDR3 in amino acids: CASTLGRGVFF. CDR3 coding DNA: TGTGCCAGTACTTTGGGGAGGGGTGTGTTCTTC.

V gene TRBV23-1 combines with J gene TRBJ1-2; TRBD1 matches at 8 bases. TRBV23-1 is an ORF, and what it does is uncertain. This CDR3 region has 18 residues. Germline trimming cut 4 bases from V and 2 bases from J; bases unmatched to any gene: 15. The CDR3 spells CASSLSKDRADWNYGYTF. DNA for the CDR3: TGCGCCAGCAGTCTTTCCAAGGACAGGGCGGATTGGAACTATGGCTACACCTTC.

The rearrangement uses TRBV5-6 and TRBJ1-2; D call uncertain. V was cut by 1 base and J by 7 bases, with 8 bases left in between. Germline-derived CDR1 and CDR2 are SGHDT and YYEEEE. This CDR3 is built from 12 residues. As DNA, the CDR3 is TGTGCCAGCAGCTTGCTAGGGAGTGGCTACACCTTC. Its protein product is CASSLLGSGYTF.

The genes are TRBV2 and TRBJ2-3; 8 bases are a match to TRBD2. The CDR3 covers 13 residues. The V segment lost 8 bases and the J segment 3 bases; nucleotides outside the gene matches: 4. Germline CDR1 and CDR2: SNHLY and FYNNEI. CDR3 in DNA: TGTGCCAGCTCGGGAGGGAATACAGATACGCAGTATTTT. Encoded protein: CASSGGNTDTQYF. Complete variable domain (other parts from reference TRBV2 and TRBJ2-3): EPEVTQTPSHQVTQMGQEVILRCVPISNHLYFYWYRQILGQKVEFLVSFYNNEISEKSEIFDDQFSVERPDGSNFTLKIRSTKLEDSAMYFCASSGGNTDTQYFGPGTRLTVL.

V usage is TRBV28 and J usage is TRBJ1-1; D not certain. The CDR3 is made up of 11 amino acids. Germline lookup yields CDR1 MDHEN and CDR2 SYDVKM. Trimming removed 6 bases at V and 5 bases at J, with 7 bases between. The CDR3 DNA is TGTGCCAGCAGGGTAGTAACTGAAGCTTTCTTT. This translates into CASRVVTEAFF. Based on the CDR3 plus reference TRBV28 and TRBJ1-1, the full variable domain is DVKVTQSSRYLVKRTGEKVFLECVQDMDHENMFWYRQDPGLGLRLIYFSYDVKMKEKGDIPEGYSVSREKKERFSLILESASTNQTSMYLCASRVVTEAFFGQGTRLTVV.

The V call is TRBV27, the J call TRBJ1-4; TRBD1 aligns across 9 bases. Germline values: CDR1 MNHEY, CDR2 SMNVEV (reference sequence). With V trimmed by 5 bases and J by 0 bases, 4 bases remained unmatched. There are 16 residues in the CDR3. The CDR3 reads CASSTDRGTTNEKLFF. Here the CDR3 DNA reads TGTGCCAGCAGTACAGACAGGGGGACAACTAATGAAAAACTGTTTTTT.

This chain joins TRBV6-5 and TRBJ1-5; D not certain. Trimming removed 7 bases at V and 7 bases at J, with 17 bases between. Germline lookup yields CDR1 MNHEY and CDR2 SVGAGI. CDR3 length: 14 amino acids. The DNA of the CDR3 is TGTGCCAGCACTTCGGTGGGGAGCCACCAGCCCCAGCATTTT. Its protein is CASTSVGSHQPQHF.

DNA of the CDR3: TGTGCCAGCAGTTACTCGTCTCCGGGATATGGCTACACCTTC. It encodes CASSYSSPGYGYTF. The chain is built from TRBV6-5 and TRBJ1-2; D is unresolved. Looked up from germline, CDR1 is MNHEY and CDR2 is SVGAGI. V lost 0 bases and J 5 bases, leaving 10 bases between the germline ends. The CDR3 has 14 amino acids.

The chain links TRBV27 to TRBJ2-5; D uncertain. The assigned J gene may be wrong: the sequence end matches TRBJ2-7 better. Germline assignment: CDR1 MNHEY and CDR2 SMNVEV (reference sequence). CDR3 size: 13 residues. The CDR3: CASSWSSSYEQYF. As DNA, the CDR3 is TGTGCCAGCAGTTGGTCAAGCTCCTACGAGCAGTACTTC.

This clone was counted a single time. V and J are TRBV29-1 and TRBJ2-3, with D perhaps matching TRBD2 (5 bases). CDR1 is SQVTM, CDR2 ANQGSEA, per germline. This CDR3 region has 15 residues. Trimming pared 0 bases from V and 6 bases from J, leaving 16 bases between. Here the CDR3 reads CSVEDWARRSDTQYF. In nucleotides, the CDR3 is TGCAGCGTTGAAGATTGGGCCCGGAGGTCGGATACGCAGTATTTT.

The count of this clone is one. The genes are TRBV5-1 and TRBJ2-1; D is perhaps TRBD2 (6 bases). This CDR3 contains 15 residues. CDR1 is SGHRS and CDR2 is YFSETQ in the germline V gene. V shed 0 bases and J shed 7 bases, with 14 bases lying between them. The CDR3 loop is CASSLVTSQVNEQFF. CDR3 DNA sequence: TGCGCCAGCAGCTTGGTAACTAGCCAGGTTAATGAGCAGTTCTTC.

This clone was detected only once. The rearrangement uses TRBV30 and TRBJ1-5, with 8 bases aligning to TRBD1. CDR1 and CDR2 (germline): GTSNPN, SVGIG (reference sequence). The CDR3 contains 12 residues. V shed 3 bases and J 11 bases; nucleotides not matched to a gene: 6. The CDR3 bases are TGTGCCTGGAGCGTAACAGGGGGGGCCCAGCATTTT. Amino acids: CAWSVTGGAQHF.

This rearrangement joins TRBV7-9 to TRBJ2-7; 10 bases match TRBD2. The CDR3 runs to 17 residues. Losses at the gene ends were 5 bases for V and 3 bases for J; bases not matched to a gene: 13. Germline assignment: CDR1 SEHNR and CDR2 FQNEAQ (reference sequence). CDR3 DNA sequence: TGTGCCAGCAGCCCAGGGGGGCTAGCGGGGGTCGGCTACGAGCAGTACTTC. Translated: CASSPGGLAGVGYEQYF.

The rearrangement links TRBV28 to TRBJ1-1; tentative D call: TRBD1 (6 bases). Germline V lookup: CDR1 MDHEN, CDR2 SYDVKM. V was trimmed by 8 bases and J by 8 bases, leaving 15 bases between them. The CDR3 has 12 residues. The CDR3 DNA reads TGTGCCAGCGCCTCCGGGACACCCGAAGCTTTCTTT. Amino acid sequence: CASASGTPEAFF.